The clone carrying this TCR beta chain has a count of ten or more. Its antigen is not known. This entry is derived from a study of T cells in Graves' hyperthyroidism and ophthalmopathy. The study, taken as a whole, reports: The model predicted ophthalmopathy a median around 6 months before onset.

The V and J ends lost 5 bases and 4 bases respectively, with 14 bases between them. CDR3 size: 14 residues. Looked up from germline, CDR1 is MGHDK and CDR2 is SYGVNS. The CDR3 regions of TCR beta were amplified from RNA transcripts. The study used the HTBI primer set for a first-round RT-PCR of the TCR CDR3. TCRdb recomputed calls from the multiplex PCR reads with MiXCR, one row per CDR3 protein. The data show 600,000 to 850,000 distinct CDR3 sequences, approximately 18% seen once. This receptor was obtained from a woman aged 50 to 65 with Graves' hyperthyroidism that later progressed to Graves' ophthalmopathy. This rearrangement joins TRBV25-1 to TRBJ1-1; no reliable D call. Sequencing input: blood. CDR3 protein: CASSSAVGTTEAFF. Written as DNA, the CDR3 is TGTGCCAGCAGTTCAGCGGTCGGTACCACTGAAGCTTTCTTT. The variable domain in full, completed from reference TRBV25-1 and TRBJ1-1, reads EADIYQTPRYLVIGTGKKITLECSQTMGHDKMYWYQQDPGMELHLIHYSYGVNSTEKGDLSSESTVSRIRTEHFPLTLESARPSHTSQYLCASSSAVGTTEAFFGQGTRLTVV.